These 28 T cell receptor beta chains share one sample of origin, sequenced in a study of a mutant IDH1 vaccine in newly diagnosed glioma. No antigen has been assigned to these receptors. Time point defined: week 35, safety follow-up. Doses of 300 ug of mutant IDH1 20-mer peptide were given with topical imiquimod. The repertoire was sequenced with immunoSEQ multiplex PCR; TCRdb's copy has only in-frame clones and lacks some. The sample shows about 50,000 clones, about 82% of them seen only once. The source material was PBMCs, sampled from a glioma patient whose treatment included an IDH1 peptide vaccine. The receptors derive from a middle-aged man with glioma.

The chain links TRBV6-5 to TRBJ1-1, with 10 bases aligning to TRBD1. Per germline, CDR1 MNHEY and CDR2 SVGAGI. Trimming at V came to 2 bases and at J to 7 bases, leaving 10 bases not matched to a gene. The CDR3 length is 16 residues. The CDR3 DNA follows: TGTGCCAGCAGTTACCGAGACAGGGGGCTCGGCGGTGAAGCTTTCTTT. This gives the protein CASSYRDRGLGGEAFF.

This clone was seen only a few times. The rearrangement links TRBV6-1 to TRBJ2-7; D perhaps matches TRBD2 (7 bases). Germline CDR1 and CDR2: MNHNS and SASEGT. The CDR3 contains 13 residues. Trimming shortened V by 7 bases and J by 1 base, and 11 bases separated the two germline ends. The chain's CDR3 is CASIEGGSYEQYV. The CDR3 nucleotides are TGTGCCAGCATTGAGGGGGGGTCCTACGAGCAGTACGTC.

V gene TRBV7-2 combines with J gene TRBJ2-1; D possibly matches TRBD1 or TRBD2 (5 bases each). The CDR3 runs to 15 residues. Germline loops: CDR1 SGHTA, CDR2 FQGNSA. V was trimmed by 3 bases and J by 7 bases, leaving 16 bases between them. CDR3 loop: CASSFFTGTRNEQFF. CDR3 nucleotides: TGTGCCAGCAGCTTTTTTACCGGGACGAGAAATGAGCAGTTCTTC.

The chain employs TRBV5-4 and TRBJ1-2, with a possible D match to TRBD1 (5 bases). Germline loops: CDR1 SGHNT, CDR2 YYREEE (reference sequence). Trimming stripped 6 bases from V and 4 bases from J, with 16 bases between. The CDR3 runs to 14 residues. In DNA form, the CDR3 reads TGTGCCAGCATCGATGGGCCCCAGGGCTATGGCTACACCTTC. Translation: CASIDGPQGYGYTF.

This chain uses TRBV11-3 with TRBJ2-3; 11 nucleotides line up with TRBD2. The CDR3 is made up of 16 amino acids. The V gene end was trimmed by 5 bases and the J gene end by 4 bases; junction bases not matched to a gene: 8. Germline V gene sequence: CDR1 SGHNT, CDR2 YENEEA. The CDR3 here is CASSPPGLAAPDTQYF. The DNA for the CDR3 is TGTGCCAGCAGCCCTCCGGGACTAGCGGCCCCAGATACGCAGTATTTT.

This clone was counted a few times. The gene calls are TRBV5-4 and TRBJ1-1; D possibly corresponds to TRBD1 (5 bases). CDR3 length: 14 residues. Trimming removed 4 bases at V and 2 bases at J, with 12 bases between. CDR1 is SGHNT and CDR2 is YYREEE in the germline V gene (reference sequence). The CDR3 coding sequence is TGTGCCAGCAGCCCGGGGACGGTAAACACTGAAGCTTTCTTT. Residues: CASSPGTVNTEAFF. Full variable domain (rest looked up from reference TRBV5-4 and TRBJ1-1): ETGVTQSPTHLIKTRGQQVTLRCSSQSGHNTVSWYQQALGQGPQFIFQYYREEENGRGNFPPRFSGLQFPNYSSELNVNALELDDSALYLCASSPGTVNTEAFFGQGTRLTVV.

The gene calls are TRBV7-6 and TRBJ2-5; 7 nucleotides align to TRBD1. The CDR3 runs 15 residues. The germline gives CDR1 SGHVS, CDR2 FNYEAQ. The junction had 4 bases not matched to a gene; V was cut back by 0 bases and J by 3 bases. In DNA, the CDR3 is TGTGCCAGCAGCTTAGCGAAGCAGGGGGAAGAGACCCAGTACTTC. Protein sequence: CASSLAKQGEETQYF.

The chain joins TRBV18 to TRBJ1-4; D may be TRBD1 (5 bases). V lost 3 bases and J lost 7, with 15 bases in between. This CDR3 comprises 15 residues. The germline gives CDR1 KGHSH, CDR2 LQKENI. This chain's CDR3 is CASSPPNGGVEKLFF. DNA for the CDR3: TGTGCCAGCTCACCTCCGAACGGGGGGGTTGAAAAACTGTTTTTT.

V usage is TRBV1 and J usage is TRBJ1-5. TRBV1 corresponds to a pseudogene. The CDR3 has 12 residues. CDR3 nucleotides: TGCACCAGCAGCGGCCAGCAATCAGCCCAGCATTTT. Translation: CTSSGQQSAQHF.

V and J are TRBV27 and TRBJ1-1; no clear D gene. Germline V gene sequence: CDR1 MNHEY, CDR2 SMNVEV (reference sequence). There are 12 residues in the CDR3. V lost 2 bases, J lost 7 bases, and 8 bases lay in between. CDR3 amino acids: CASSLSGLEAFF. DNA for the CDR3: TGTGCCAGCAGTTTAAGCGGACTTGAAGCTTTCTTT.

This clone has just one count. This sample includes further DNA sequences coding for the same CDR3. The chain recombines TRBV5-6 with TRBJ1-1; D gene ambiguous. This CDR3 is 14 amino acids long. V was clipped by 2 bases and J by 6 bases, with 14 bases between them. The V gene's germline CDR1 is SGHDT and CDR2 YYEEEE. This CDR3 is CASSFNIMMSEAFF. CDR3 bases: TGTGCCAGCAGCTTTAATATAATGATGTCTGAAGCTTTCTTT.

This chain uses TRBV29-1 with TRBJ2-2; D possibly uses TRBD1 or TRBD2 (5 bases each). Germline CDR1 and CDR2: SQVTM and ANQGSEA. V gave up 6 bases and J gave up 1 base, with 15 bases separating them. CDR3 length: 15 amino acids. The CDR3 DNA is TGCAGCGTGGGGGTCGATAGGTGGAACACCGGGGAGCTGTTTTTT. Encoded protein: CSVGVDRWNTGELFF.

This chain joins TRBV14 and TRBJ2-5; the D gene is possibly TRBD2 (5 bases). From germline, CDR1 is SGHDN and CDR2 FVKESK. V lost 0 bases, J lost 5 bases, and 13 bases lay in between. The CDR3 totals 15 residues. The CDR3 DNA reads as TGTGCCAGCAGCCAAGAGATAGCGTCCGGGGAGACCCAGTACTTC. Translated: CASSQEIASGETQYF.

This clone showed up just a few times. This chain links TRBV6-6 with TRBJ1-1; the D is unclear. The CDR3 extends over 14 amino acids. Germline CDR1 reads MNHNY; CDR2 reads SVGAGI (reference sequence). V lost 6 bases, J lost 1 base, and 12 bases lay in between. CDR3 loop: CASSPSPGNTEAFF. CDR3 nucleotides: TGTGCCAGCAGCCCCAGTCCAGGGAACACTGAAGCTTTCTTT.

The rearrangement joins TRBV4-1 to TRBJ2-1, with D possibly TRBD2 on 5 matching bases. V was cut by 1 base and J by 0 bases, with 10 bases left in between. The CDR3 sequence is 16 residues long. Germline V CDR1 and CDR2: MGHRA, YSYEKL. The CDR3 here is CASSQGGVSSYNEQFF. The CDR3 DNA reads TGCGCCAGCAGCCAAGGGGGAGTTAGCTCCTACAATGAGCAGTTCTTC.

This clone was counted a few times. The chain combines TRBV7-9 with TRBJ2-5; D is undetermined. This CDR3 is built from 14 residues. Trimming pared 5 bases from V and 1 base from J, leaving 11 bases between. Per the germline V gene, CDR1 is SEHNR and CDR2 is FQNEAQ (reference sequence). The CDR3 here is CASSPLGSQETQYF. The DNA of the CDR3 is TGTGCCAGCAGCCCCTTGGGCAGCCAAGAGACCCAGTACTTC.

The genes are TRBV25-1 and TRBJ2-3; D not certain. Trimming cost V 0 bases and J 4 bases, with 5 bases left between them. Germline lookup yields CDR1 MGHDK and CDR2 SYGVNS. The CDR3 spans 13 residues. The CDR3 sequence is CASSEYGADTQYF. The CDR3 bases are TGTGCCAGCAGTGAATATGGGGCAGATACGCAGTATTTT.

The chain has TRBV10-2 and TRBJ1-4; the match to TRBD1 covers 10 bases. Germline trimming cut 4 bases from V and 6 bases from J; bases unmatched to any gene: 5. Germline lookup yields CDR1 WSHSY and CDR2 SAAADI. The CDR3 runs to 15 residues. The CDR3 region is CASSGQGQGDEKLFF. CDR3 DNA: TGCGCCAGCAGTGGTCAAGGACAGGGGGATGAAAAACTGTTTTTT.

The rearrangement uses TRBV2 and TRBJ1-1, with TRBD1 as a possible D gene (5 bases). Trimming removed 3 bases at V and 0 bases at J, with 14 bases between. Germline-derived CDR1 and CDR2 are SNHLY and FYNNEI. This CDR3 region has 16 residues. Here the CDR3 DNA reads TGTGCCAGCAGTGACAAGGGGATTACTATGAACACTGAAGCTTTCTTT. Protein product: CASSDKGITMNTEAFF.

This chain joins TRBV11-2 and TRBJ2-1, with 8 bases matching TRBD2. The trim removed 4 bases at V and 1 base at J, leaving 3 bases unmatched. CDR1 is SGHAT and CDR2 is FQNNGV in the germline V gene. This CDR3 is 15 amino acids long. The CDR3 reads CASSYSGVSYNEQFF. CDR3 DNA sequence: TGTGCCAGCAGCTATAGCGGGGTTTCCTACAATGAGCAGTTCTTC.

Here the CDR3 reads CASSHDSYSGNTIYF. CDR3 DNA: TGCGCCAGCAGCCACGACAGCTACTCTGGAAACACCATATATTTT. V is TRBV4-1 and J is TRBJ1-3, with a weak D call TRBD1 (5 bases). The ends were cut back, 3 bases at V and 0 bases at J, with 9 bases in the middle. In germline, CDR1 is MGHRA, CDR2 YSYEKL. There are 15 residues in the CDR3.

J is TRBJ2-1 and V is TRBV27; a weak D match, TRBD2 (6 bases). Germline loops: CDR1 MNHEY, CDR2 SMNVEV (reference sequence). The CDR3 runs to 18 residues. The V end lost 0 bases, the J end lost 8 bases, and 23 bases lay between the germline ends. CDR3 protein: CASSLSIHLSQGGDEQFF. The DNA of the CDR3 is TGTGCCAGCAGTTTATCGATCCACCTGAGCCAGGGAGGCGATGAGCAGTTCTTC.

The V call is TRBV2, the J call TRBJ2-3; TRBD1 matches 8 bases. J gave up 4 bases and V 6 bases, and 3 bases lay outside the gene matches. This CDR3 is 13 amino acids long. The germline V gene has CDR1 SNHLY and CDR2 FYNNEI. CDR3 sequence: CASREQGADTQYF. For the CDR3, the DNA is TGTGCCAGCAGGGAACAGGGGGCAGATACGCAGTATTTT.

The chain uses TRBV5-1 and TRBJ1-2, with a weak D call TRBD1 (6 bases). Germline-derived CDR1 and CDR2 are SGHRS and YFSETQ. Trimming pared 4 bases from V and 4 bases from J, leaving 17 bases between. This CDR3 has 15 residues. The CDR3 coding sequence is TGCGCCAGCAGCCCCCAGGGGACAACCGCCTATGGCTACACCTTC. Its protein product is CASSPQGTTAYGYTF.

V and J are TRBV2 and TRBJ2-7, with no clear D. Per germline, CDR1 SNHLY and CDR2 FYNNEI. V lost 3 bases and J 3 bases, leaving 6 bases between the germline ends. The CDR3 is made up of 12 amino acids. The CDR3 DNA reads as TGTGCCAGCAGTGAGTCAGGCTACGAGCAGTACGTC. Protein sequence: CASSESGYEQYV.

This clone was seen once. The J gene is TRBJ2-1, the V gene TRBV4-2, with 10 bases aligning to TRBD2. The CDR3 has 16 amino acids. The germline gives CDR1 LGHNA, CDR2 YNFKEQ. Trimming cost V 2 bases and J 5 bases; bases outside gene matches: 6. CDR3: CASSQRGTSAHNEQFF. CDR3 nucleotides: TGTGCCAGCAGCCAACGAGGGACTAGCGCCCACAATGAGCAGTTCTTC.

CDR3 sequence reads: CASSFSGSGNTGELFF. In DNA, the CDR3 is TGTGCCAGCAGCTTTTCGGGTAGCGGGAACACCGGGGAGCTGTTTTTT. The rearrangement uses TRBV13 and TRBJ2-2, with a tentative D call TRBD2 (6 bases). The CDR3 spans 16 residues. From germline, CDR1 is PRHDT and CDR2 FYEKMQ (reference sequence). Trimming took off 3 bases at V and 1 base at J, with 12 bases between the two ends.

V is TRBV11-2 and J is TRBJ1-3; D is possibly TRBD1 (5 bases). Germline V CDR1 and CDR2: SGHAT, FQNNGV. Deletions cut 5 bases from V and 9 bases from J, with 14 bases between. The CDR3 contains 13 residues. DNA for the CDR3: TGTGCCAGCAGCGCCCCCAATAGGGGCACCATATATTTT. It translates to CASSAPNRGTIYF.